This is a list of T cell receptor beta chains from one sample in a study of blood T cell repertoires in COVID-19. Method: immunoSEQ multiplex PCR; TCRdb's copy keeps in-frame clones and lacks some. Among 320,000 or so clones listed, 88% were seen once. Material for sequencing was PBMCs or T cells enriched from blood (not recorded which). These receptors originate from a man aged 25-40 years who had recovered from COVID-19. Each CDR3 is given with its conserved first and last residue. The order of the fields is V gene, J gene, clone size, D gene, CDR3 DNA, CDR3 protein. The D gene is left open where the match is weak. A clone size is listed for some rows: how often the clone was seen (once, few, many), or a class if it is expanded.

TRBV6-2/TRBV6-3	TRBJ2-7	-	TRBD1	TGTGCCAGCAGTTGGGACAGGGGTTACGAGCAGTACTTC	CASSWDRGYEQYF
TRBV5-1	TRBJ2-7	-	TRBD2	TGCGCCAGCAAGCAAGCGGGGGGCTCAGGTCTGGAGCAGTACTTC	CASKQAGGSGLEQYF
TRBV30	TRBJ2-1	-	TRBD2	TGTGCCTGGAGTGATCGGGGGGGGTGGTTCAATGAGCAGTTCTTC	CAWSDRGGWFNEQFF
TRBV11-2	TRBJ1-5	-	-	TGTGCCAGCAGCTTGGGGCAGGGGAGTCAGCCCCAGCATTTT	CASSLGQGSQPQHF
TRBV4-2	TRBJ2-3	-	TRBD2	TGTGCCAGCAGCCAAGATGTGGTTGAGACTAGCGGGGTATCCCGGGGCACAGATACGCAGTATTTT	CASSQDVVETSGVSRGTDTQYF
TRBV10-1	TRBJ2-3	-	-	TGCGCCAGCAGTGAGTCGGGGCCACTGGGTGCAGATACGCAGTATTTT	CASSESGPLGADTQYF
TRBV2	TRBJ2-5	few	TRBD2	TGTGCCAGTTTAGCGGGGGGGCGGCAAGAGACCCAGTACTTC	CASLAGGRQETQYF
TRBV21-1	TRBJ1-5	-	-	TGTGCCAGCAGCAAAGCCCAGGGCATGAGCAATCAGCCCCAGCATTTT	CASSKAQGMSNQPQHF
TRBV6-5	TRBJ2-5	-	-	TGTGCCAGCAGTTACTCGAGACGGGGAGAGACCCAGTACTTC	CASSYSRRGETQYF
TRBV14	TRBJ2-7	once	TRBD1	TGTGCCAGCAGGCGACAGGGGGTGTACGAGCAGTACTTC	CASRRQGVYEQYF
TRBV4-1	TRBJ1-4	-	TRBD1	TGCGCCAGCAGCCAAGATAGCCCGGGACAGGGTCGTCGCGAACTGTTTTTT	CASSQDSPGQGRRELFF
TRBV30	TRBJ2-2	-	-	TGTGCCTGGAGTCGCGTACCGGGACAGAACACCGGGGAGCTGTTTTTT	CAWSRVPGQNTGELFF
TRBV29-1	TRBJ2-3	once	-	TGCAGCCCTACAGGGCTTAGCACAGATACGCAGTATTTT	CSPTGLSTDTQYF
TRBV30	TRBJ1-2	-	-	TGTGCCTGGAGTCCTACAGGGAAGGAAGATGGCTACACCTTC	CAWSPTGKEDGYTF
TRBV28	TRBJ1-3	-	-	TGTGCCAGCAGTTTAGGCGTAGCCGACACCATATATTTT	CASSLGVADTIYF
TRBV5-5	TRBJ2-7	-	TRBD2	TGTGCCAGCAGCCACGGACTAGTACGGGACGAGCAGTACTTC	CASSHGLVRDEQYF
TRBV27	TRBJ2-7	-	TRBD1	TGTGCCAGCAGTCGACAGGGTCCCACCTACGAGCAGTACTTC	CASSRQGPTYEQYF
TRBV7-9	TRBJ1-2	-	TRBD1	TGTGCCAGCAGCTTCCTAGACAGGGGGGGTTATAGCTACACCTTC	CASSFLDRGGYSYTF
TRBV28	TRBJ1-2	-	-	TGTGCCAGCAGTTTATCGTCGCAGGGTGTTGGCTACACCTTC	CASSLSSQGVGYTF
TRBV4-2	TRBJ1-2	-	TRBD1	TGTGCCAGCAGCCAACTGACAGGGGCCCCGACGGGCTACACCTTC	CASSQLTGAPTGYTF
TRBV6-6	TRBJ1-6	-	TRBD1	TGTGCCAGCAGCCACACAGGGGTAGGGTCACCCCTCCACTTT	CASSHTGVGSPLHF
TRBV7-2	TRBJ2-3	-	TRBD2	TGTGCCAGCAGCTTGACTAGCGGGCCGACAGATACGCAGTATTTT	CASSLTSGPTDTQYF
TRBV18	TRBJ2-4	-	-	TGTGCCAGCTCACCGGACAGCACCAAAAACATTCAGTACTTC	CASSPDSTKNIQYF
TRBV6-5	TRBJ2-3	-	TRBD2	TGTGCCAGCAGTTACGGGAGGGCAGCCACAGATACGCAGTATTTT	CASSYGRAATDTQYF